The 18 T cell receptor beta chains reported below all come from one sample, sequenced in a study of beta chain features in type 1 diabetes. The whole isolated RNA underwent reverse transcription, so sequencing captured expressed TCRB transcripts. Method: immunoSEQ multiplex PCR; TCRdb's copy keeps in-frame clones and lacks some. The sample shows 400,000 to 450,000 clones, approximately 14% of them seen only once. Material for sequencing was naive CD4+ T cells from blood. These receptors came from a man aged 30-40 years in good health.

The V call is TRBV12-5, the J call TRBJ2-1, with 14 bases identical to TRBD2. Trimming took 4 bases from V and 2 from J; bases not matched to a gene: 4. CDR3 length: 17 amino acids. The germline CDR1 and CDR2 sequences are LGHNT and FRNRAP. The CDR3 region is CASGSRTSGRTYNEQFF. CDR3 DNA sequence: TGTGCTAGTGGTTCCCGGACTAGCGGGAGGACCTACAATGAGCAGTTCTTC. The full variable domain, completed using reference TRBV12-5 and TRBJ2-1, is DARVTQTPRHKVTEMGQEVTMRCQPILGHNTVFWYRQTMMQGLELLAYFRNRAPLDDSGMPKDRFSAEMPDATLATLKIQPSEPRDSAVYFCASGSRTSGRTYNEQFFGPGTRLTVL.

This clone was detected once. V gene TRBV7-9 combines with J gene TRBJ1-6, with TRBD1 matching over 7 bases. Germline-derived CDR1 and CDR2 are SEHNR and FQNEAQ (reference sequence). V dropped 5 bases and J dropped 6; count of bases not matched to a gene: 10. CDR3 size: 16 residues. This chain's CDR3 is CASSPNDRAGNSPLHF. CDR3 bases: TGTGCCAGCAGCCCAAATGACAGGGCGGGTAATTCACCCCTCCACTTT.

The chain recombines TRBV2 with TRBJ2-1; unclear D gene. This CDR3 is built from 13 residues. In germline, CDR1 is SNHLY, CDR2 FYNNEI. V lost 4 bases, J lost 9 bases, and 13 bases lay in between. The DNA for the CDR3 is TGTGCCAGCAGTGGCCAAAAAGATACTGAGCAGTTCTTC. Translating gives CASSGQKDTEQFF. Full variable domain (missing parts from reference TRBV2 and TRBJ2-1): EPEVTQTPSHQVTQMGQEVILRCVPISNHLYFYWYRQILGQKVEFLVSFYNNEISEKSEIFDDQFSVERPDGSNFTLKIRSTKLEDSAMYFCASSGQKDTEQFFGPGTRLTVL.

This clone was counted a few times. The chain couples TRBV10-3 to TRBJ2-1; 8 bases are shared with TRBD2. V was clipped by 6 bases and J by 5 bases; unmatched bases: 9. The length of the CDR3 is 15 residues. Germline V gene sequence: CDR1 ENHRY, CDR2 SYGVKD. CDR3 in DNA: TGTGCCATCAGCGAGAGTGGCGGGGGGAACAATGAGCAGTTCTTC. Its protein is CAISESGGGNNEQFF.

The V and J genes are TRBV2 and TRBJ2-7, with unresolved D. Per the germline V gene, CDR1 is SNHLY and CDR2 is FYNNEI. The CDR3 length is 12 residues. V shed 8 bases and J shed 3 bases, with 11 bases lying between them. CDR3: CASVGVLYEQYF. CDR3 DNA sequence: TGTGCCAGCGTCGGTGTCCTCTACGAGCAGTACTTC.

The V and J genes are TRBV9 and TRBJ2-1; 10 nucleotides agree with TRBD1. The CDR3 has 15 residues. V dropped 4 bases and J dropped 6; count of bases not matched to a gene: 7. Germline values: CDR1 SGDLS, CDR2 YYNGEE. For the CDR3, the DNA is TGTGCCAGCAGCTCCGGGACAGGGGTTTTCAATGAGCAGTTCTTC. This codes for CASSSGTGVFNEQFF.

CDR3 nucleotide sequence: TGTGCCAGCAGCTTGGCTCTCTACGAGCAGTACGTC. Translated, it gives CASSLALYEQYV. V and J are TRBV11-2 and TRBJ2-7; D unclear. This CDR3 contains 12 residues. The V gene lost 3 bases and the J gene lost 3 bases, with 6 bases spanning the gap. Per germline, CDR1 SGHAT and CDR2 FQNNGV.

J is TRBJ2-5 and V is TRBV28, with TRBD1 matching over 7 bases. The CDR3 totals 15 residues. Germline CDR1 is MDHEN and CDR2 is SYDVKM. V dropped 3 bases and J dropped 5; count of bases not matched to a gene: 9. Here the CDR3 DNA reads TGTGCCAGCAGTTTGGGCCCCGGCAGGGGGGAGACCCAGTACTTC. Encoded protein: CASSLGPGRGETQYF.

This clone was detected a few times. CDR3 nucleotide sequence: TGTGCCAGCAGCTTTCTTGGTACGCAGTATTTT. Encoded protein: CASSFLGTQYF. The chain carries TRBV7-2 and TRBJ2-3, with no clear D. Germline assignment: CDR1 SGHTA and CDR2 FQGNSA. This CDR3 has 11 amino acids. Trimming stripped 3 bases from V and 8 bases from J, with 6 bases between.

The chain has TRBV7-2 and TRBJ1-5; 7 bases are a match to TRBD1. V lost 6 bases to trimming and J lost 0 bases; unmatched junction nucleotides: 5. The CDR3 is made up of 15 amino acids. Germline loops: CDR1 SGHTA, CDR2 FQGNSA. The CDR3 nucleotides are TGTGCCAGCAGGACAGGGTTTTATAGCAATCAGCCCCAGCATTTT. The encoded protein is CASRTGFYSNQPQHF.

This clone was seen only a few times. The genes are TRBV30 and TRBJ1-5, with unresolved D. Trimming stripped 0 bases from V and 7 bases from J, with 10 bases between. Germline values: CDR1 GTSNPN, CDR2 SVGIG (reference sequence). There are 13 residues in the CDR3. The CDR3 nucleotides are TGTGCCTGGAGTGTACACAGCGGGCAGCCCCAGCATTTT. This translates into CAWSVHSGQPQHF.

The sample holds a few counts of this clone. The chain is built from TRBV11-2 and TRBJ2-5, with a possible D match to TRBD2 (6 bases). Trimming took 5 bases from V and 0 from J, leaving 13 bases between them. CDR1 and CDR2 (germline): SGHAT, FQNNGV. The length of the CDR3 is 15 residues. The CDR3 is CASSPRGGDQETQYF. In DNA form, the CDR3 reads TGTGCCAGCAGCCCCCGTGGCGGGGACCAAGAGACCCAGTACTTC.

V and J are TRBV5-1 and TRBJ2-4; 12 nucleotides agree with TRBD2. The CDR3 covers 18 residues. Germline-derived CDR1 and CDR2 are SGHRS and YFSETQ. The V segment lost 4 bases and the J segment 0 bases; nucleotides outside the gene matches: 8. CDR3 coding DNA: TGCGCCAGCAGCGTGTCCGGGACTAGCGGGCTAGCCAAAAACATTCAGTACTTC. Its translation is CASSVSGTSGLAKNIQYF. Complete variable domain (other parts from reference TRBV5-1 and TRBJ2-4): KAGVTQTPRYLIKTRGQQVTLSCSPISGHRSVSWYQQTPGQGLQFLFEYFSETQRNKGNFPGRFSGRQFSNSRSEMNVSTLELGDSALYLCASSVSGTSGLAKNIQYFGAGTRLSVL.

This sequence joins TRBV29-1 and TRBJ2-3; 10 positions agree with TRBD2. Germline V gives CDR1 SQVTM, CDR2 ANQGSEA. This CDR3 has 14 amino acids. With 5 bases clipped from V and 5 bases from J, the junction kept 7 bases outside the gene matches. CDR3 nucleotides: TGCAGCGTTCTTCCCCGACTAGCGGGAGATACGCAGTATTTT. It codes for CSVLPRLAGDTQYF.

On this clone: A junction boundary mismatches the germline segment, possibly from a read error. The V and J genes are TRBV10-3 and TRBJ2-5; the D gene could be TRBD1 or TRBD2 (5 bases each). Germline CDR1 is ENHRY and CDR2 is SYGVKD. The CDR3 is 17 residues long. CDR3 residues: CASSIILELSGGETQYF. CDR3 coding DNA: TGTGCCAGCAGTATCATCTTGGAGCTCTCTGGGGGAGAGACCCAGTACTTC.

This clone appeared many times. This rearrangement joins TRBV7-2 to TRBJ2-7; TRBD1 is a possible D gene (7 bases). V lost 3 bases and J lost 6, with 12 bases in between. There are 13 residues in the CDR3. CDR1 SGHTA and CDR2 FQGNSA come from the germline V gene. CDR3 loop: CASSLRQGGEQYV. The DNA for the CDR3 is TGTGCCAGCAGCTTGAGACAGGGAGGCGAGCAGTACGTC.

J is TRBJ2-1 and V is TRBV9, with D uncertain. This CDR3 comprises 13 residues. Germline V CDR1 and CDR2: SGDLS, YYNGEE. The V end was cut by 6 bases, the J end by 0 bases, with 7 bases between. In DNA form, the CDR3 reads TGTGCCAGCAACGACGGCTCCTACAATGAGCAGTTCTTC. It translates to CASNDGSYNEQFF.

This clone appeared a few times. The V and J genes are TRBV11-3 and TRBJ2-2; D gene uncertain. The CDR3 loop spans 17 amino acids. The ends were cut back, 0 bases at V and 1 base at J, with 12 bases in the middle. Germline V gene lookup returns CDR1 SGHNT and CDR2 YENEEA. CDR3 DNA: TGTGCCAGCAGCTTAGATTCTTGGGAAAGGAACACCGGGGAGCTGTTTTTT. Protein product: CASSLDSWERNTGELFF.